This T cell receptor beta chain was identified in a study of OX40 agonist ivuxolimab in advanced cancers. Study details: Patients in the trial were receiving intravenous ivuxolimab every 2 weeks, at doses of 0.01 to 10 mg/kg. It was permissible to have had prior anti-PD-1, anti-PD-L1 or anti-CTLA-4 therapy, and more than 30% had some. Partial responses occurred in Three dose-escalation patients, one with hepatocellular carcinoma and two with cutaneous melanoma. Study outcomes and limitations: At doses 0.1 to 3.0 mg/kg, CD4+ and CD8+ clones expanded.

Notes on this clone: The antigen remains unidentified.

Method: immunoSEQ multiplex PCR; TCRdb's copy keeps in-frame clones and lacks some. The sample lists around 150,000 clones, just over 90% occurring once. The length of the CDR3 is 15 residues. Per germline, CDR1 MNHNS and CDR2 SASEGT. Between the trimmed V and J ends, which lost 6 bases and 1 base, there was a span of 15 bases. The sequence was collected from an adult with an advanced solid tumor such as melanoma, head and neck, liver or kidney cancer. The sequencing here drew on CD4+ or CD8+ T cells sorted from blood, taken in a trial of the OX40 agonist ivuxolimab. The chain couples TRBV6-1 to TRBJ1-1; D might be TRBD1 (5 bases). The CDR3 here is CASRLARQRNTEAFF. In DNA, the CDR3 is TGTGCCAGCAGACTAGCCAGACAGCGGAACACTGAAGCTTTCTTT.